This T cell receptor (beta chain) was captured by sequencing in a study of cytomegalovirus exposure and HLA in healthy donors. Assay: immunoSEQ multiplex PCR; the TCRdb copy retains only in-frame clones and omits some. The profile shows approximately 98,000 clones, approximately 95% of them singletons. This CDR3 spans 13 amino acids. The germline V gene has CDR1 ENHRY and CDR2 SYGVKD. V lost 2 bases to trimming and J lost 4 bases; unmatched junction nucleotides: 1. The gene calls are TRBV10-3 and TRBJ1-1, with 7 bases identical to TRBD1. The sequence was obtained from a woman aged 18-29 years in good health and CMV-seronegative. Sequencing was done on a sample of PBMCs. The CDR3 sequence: CAISEAGGTEAFF. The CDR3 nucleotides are TGTGCCATCAGTGAGGCAGGGGGCACTGAAGCTTTCTTT.